A single sample gave rise to the 22 T cell receptor beta chains below, sequenced in a study of OX40 agonist ivuxolimab in advanced cancers. Measured with immunoSEQ multiplex PCR; TCRdb has only the in-frame clones, and not every one. Seen here are about 83,000 clones, around 90% observed once, and the top ten hold 8.4%. The sample here was CD4+ or CD8+ T cells sorted from blood, taken in a trial of the OX40 agonist ivuxolimab. These receptors were taken from an adult with an advanced solid tumor such as melanoma, head and neck, liver or kidney cancer.

The chain couples TRBV6-1 to TRBJ1-5; maybe TRBD1 (5 bases). The germline gives CDR1 MNHNS, CDR2 SASEGT. The CDR3 length is 16 residues. V was clipped by 2 bases and J by 5 bases, with 16 bases between them. CDR3 bases: TGTGCCAGCAGTGAACAACAGCCCGGGGGGTATCAGCCCCAGCATTTT. Translated: CASSEQQPGGYQPQHF.

The V gene is TRBV4-1, the J gene TRBJ1-1, with D possibly TRBD1 on 5 matching bases. This CDR3 is 13 amino acids long. The germline V gene has CDR1 MGHRA and CDR2 YSYEKL. Trimming shortened V by 4 bases and J by 4 bases, and 10 bases separated the two germline ends. CDR3 sequence: CASSPMGGTEAFF. CDR3 nucleotide sequence: TGCGCCAGCAGCCCCATGGGGGGCACTGAAGCTTTCTTT.

About this clone itself: A read error may produce the germline difference seen at one junction end. Other DNA sequences within the sample encode an identical CDR3. The V gene is TRBV30, the J gene TRBJ1-1; D is unclear. Germline V lookup: CDR1 GTSNPN, CDR2 SVGIG (reference sequence). The CDR3 has 13 residues. For the CDR3, the DNA is TGTGCCTGGAGTGTTTCAGGAGACACCGAAGCTTTCTTT. Protein: CAWSVSGDTEAFF.

This sequence joins TRBV4-2 and TRBJ1-1, with no clear D. CDR1 and CDR2 from the germline V gene are LGHNA and YNFKEQ. This CDR3 has 12 amino acids. V lost 1 base and J 5 bases, leaving 5 bases between the germline ends. The CDR3 sequence is CASSQAGTEAFF. CDR3 in DNA: TGTGCCAGCAGCCAAGCGGGGACTGAAGCTTTCTTT.

The V call is TRBV28, the J call TRBJ2-2; D not resolved. This CDR3 has 16 residues. Germline-derived CDR1 and CDR2 are MDHEN and SYDVKM. V lost 1 base and J lost 2, with 11 bases in between. In nucleotides, the CDR3 is TGTGCCAGCAGTTTATTAGGCGGATTTAACACCGGGGAGCTGTTTTTT. Its translation: CASSLLGGFNTGELFF.

The chain carries TRBV27 and TRBJ2-3; 7 bases align to TRBD2. CDR3 length: 12 amino acids. Trimming cost V 5 bases and J 6 bases; bases outside gene matches: 2. The V gene's germline CDR1 is MNHEY and CDR2 SMNVEV (reference sequence). The CDR3 loop is CASSPGGDTQYF. The DNA for the CDR3 is TGTGCCAGCAGTCCCGGGGGGGATACGCAGTATTTT.

The chain carries TRBV30 and TRBJ1-1; TRBD1 aligns across 12 bases. The ends lost 3 bases at V and 6 bases at J; junction bases unmatched: 5. The CDR3 is made up of 14 amino acids. Germline lookup yields CDR1 GTSNPN and CDR2 SVGIG (reference sequence). The CDR3 reads CAWSPGDRGPEAFF. CDR3 in DNA: TGTGCCTGGAGCCCCGGGGACAGGGGGCCTGAAGCTTTCTTT.

The V gene is TRBV21-1, the J gene TRBJ2-3; the D call TRBD1 from the table was never checked on the DNA. TRBV21-1 is marked as a pseudogene. The CDR3 has 24 residues. CDR3 DNA sequence: TGTGCCAGCAGCAAACGGATTGGAGGAATTCCGGGACAGGTTGCCATACCCCTCACAGATACGCAGTATTTT. Translated, it gives CASSKRIGGIPGQVAIPLTDTQYF.

This clone was picked up a small number of times. The V and J genes are TRBV6-5 and TRBJ1-2, with 9 bases lining up with TRBD1. V lost 5 bases and J lost 5; bases outside the gene matches: 6. CDR1 is MNHEY and CDR2 is SVGAGI in the germline V gene. The CDR3 totals 14 residues. Here the CDR3 reads CASSRDRDFYGYTF. The CDR3 nucleotides read TGTGCCAGCAGTCGGGACAGGGATTTTTATGGCTACACCTTC.

The CDR3 reads CASRDWYSTDTQYF. The CDR3 DNA sequence: TGTGCCAGCAGAGACTGGTATAGCACAGATACGCAGTATTTT. This chain connects TRBV6-5 to TRBJ2-3; D is unresolved. CDR1 MNHEY and CDR2 SVGAGI come from the germline V gene. V was shortened by 6 bases and J by 0 bases, with 10 bases between the two germline ends. CDR3 length: 14 amino acids.

This clone showed up just a few times. V usage is TRBV30 and J usage is TRBJ1-1; no clear D gene. The CDR3 is 11 residues long. The germline V and J ends were trimmed by 2 bases and 7 bases, with 8 bases remaining between them. From germline, CDR1 is GTSNPN and CDR2 SVGIG (reference sequence). The CDR3 reads CAWSPDHEAFF. For the CDR3, the DNA is TGTGCCTGGAGTCCAGATCATGAAGCTTTCTTT.

The chain has TRBV9 and TRBJ1-2; 9 bases match TRBD1. The CDR3 runs to 17 residues. Germline V lookup: CDR1 SGDLS, CDR2 YYNGEE. J lost 2 bases, V lost 3 bases, and 11 bases had no gene match. In nucleotides, the CDR3 is TGTGCCAGCAGCGCCCACCCGGGACAGGGTTTAAACTATGGCTACACCTTC. This gives the protein CASSAHPGQGLNYGYTF.

The V and J genes are TRBV15 and TRBJ2-1; no firm D call. CDR1 LNHNV and CDR2 YYDKDF come from the germline V gene (reference sequence). V was clipped by 0 bases and J by 0 bases, with 6 bases between them. The CDR3 loop spans 15 amino acids. CDR3 bases: TGTGCCACCAGCAGAGAGGCGAGCTCCTACAATGAGCAGTTCTTC. Its translation is CATSREASSYNEQFF.

This chain connects TRBV4-3 to TRBJ1-5, with TRBD1 identical over 7 bases. Germline lookup yields CDR1 LGHNA and CDR2 YSLEER. Losses at the gene ends were 1 base for V and 0 bases for J; bases not matched to a gene: 21. This CDR3 spans 22 amino acids. DNA for the CDR3: TGCGCCAGCAGCCAAGTGTTTTTAGATAATCCCCGGACAGGCCATAGCAATCAGCCCCAGCATTTT. Translating gives CASSQVFLDNPRTGHSNQPQHF.

V usage is TRBV9 and J usage is TRBJ1-1; D is ambiguous. Germline CDR1 and CDR2: SGDLS and YYNGEE. The ends were cut back, 0 bases at V and 4 bases at J, with 4 bases in the middle. The CDR3 has 12 residues. The CDR3, as DNA: TGTGCCAGCAGCGTAGGGGGCACTGAAGCTTTCTTT. This codes for CASSVGGTEAFF.

The genes are TRBV23-1 and TRBJ1-1; D unclear. TRBV23-1 is known as an ORF, though its function is uncertain. Trimming took off 6 bases at V and 2 bases at J, with 19 bases between the two ends. This CDR3 comprises 16 residues. CDR3 coding DNA: TGCGCCAGCAGGCGACCACCTCTGGCCTTAAACACTGAAGCTTTCTTT. Amino acids: CASRRPPLALNTEAFF.

CDR3 residues: CASSQAGGSYNEQFF. Here the CDR3 DNA reads TGCGCCAGCAGCCAAGCGGGAGGGAGCTACAATGAGCAGTTCTTC. This chain links TRBV4-3 with TRBJ2-1; 8 positions agree with TRBD2. The V gene's germline CDR1 is LGHNA and CDR2 YSLEER. There are 15 residues in the CDR3. The V segment lost 1 base and the J segment 3 bases; nucleotides outside the gene matches: 2.

The chain links TRBV19 to TRBJ1-3, with 7 nucleotides matching TRBD1. With 2 bases clipped from V and 3 bases from J, the junction kept 4 bases outside the gene matches. CDR3 length: 15 amino acids. Germline V gene data show CDR1 as LNHDA and CDR2 as SQIVND (reference sequence). The CDR3 loop is CASSIRWTGGNTIYF. In nucleotides, the CDR3 is TGTGCCAGTAGTATAAGGTGGACAGGTGGAAACACCATATATTTT.

This chain links TRBV28 with TRBJ1-5; tentative D call: TRBD1 (5 bases). Germline V lookup: CDR1 MDHEN, CDR2 SYDVKM. V dropped 6 bases and J dropped 6 bases, with 12 bases sitting between them. The CDR3 runs 13 residues. The CDR3 sequence is CASRLLGGQPQHF. As DNA, the CDR3 is TGTGCCAGCAGGCTTTTGGGGGGTCAGCCCCAGCATTTT.

The J gene is TRBJ2-3, the V gene TRBV6-5, with a tentative D call TRBD2 (6 bases). The CDR3 is 15 amino acids. Germline V gene lookup returns CDR1 MNHEY and CDR2 SVGAGI. V lost 2 bases and J lost 4, with 13 bases in between. This CDR3 reads CASSYRDFASDTQYF. The CDR3 DNA sequence: TGTGCCAGCAGTTACAGGGACTTTGCCTCAGATACGCAGTATTTT.

This chain links TRBV7-8 with TRBJ1-2, with a weak D call TRBD1 (5 bases). V was pared by 1 base and J by 4 bases, with 16 bases between. This CDR3 is 16 amino acids long. Germline V gene data show CDR1 as SGHVS and CDR2 as FQNEAQ. In DNA form, the CDR3 reads TGTGCCAGCAGCTTAGGGATGCAGGGCCACCCCTATGGCTACACCTTC. It specifies CASSLGMQGHPYGYTF.

This chain connects TRBV27 to TRBJ1-1; 9 nucleotides line up with TRBD1. Germline CDR1 reads MNHEY; CDR2 reads SMNVEV (reference sequence). The ends lost 5 bases at V and 6 bases at J; junction bases unmatched: 7. This CDR3 spans 14 amino acids. The CDR3 here is CASSRDRAFPEAFF. The CDR3 coding sequence is TGTGCCAGCAGTAGGGACAGGGCATTCCCTGAAGCTTTCTTT.